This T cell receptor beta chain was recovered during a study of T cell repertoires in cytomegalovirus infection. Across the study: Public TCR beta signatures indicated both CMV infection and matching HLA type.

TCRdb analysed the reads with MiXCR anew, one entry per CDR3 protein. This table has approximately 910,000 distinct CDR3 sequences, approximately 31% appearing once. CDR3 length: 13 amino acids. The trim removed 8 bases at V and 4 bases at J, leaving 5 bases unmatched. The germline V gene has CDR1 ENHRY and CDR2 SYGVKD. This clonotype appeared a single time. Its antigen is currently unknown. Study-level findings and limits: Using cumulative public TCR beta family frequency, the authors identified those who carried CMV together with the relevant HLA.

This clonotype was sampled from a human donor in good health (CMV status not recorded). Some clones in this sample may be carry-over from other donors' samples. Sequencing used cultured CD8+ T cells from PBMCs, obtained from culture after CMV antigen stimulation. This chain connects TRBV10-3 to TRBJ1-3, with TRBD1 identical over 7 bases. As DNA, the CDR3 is TGTGCCATCCTGGGACAGCCAGGAAACACCATATATTTT. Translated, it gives CAILGQPGNTIYF.